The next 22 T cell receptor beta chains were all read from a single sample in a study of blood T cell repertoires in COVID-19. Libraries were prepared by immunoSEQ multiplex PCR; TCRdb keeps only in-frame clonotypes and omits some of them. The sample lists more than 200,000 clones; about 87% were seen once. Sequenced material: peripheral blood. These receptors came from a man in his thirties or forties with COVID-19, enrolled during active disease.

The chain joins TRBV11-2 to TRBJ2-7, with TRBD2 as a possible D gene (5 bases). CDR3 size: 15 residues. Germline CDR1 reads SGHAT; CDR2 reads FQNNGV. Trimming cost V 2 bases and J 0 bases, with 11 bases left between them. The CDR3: CASSLRTAISYEQYF. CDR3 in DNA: TGTGCCAGCAGCTTAAGGACTGCCATCTCCTACGAGCAGTACTTC.

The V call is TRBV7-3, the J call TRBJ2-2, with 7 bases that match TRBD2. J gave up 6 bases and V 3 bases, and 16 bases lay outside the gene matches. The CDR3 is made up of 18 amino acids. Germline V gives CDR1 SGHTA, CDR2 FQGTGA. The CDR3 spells CASSLWASGLEGPGELFF. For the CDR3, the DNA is TGTGCCAGCAGCTTGTGGGCTAGCGGCCTTGAAGGTCCCGGGGAGCTGTTTTTT. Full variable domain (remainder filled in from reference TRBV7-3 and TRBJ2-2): GAGVSQTPSNKVTEKGKYVELRCDPISGHTALYWYRQSLGQGPEFLIYFQGTGAADDSGLPNDRFFAVRPEGSVSTLKIQRTERGDSAVYLCASSLWASGLEGPGELFFGEGSRLTVL.

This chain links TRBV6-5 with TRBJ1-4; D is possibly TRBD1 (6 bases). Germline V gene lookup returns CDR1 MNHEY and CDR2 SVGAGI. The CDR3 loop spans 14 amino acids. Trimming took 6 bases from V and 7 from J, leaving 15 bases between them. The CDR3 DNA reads TGTGCCAGCAGCCTAGGACAGCTCGGTGAAAAACTGTTTTTT. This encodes CASSLGQLGEKLFF.

The CDR3 protein is CASKGEGLGQPQHF. For the CDR3, the DNA is TGTGCCAGCAAGGGGGAGGGGTTGGGTCAGCCCCAGCATTTT. This sequence joins TRBV6-5 and TRBJ1-5; D perhaps matches TRBD1 (6 bases). CDR1 is MNHEY, CDR2 SVGAGI, per germline. The CDR3 consists of 14 residues. V was shortened by 7 bases and J by 6 bases, with 16 bases between the two germline ends.

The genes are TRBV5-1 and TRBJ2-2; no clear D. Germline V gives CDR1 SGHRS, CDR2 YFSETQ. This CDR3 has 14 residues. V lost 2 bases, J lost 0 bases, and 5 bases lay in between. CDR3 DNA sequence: TGCGCCAGCAGCTTTGCGTCGAACACCGGGGAGCTGTTTTTT. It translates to CASSFASNTGELFF.

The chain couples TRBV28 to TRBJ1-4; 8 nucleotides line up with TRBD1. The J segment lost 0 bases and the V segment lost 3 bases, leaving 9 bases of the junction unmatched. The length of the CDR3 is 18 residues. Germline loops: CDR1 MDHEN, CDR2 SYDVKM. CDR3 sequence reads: CASSFLGQGLATNEKLFF. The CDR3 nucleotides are TGTGCCAGCAGTTTTTTAGGACAGGGACTGGCAACTAATGAAAAACTGTTTTTT. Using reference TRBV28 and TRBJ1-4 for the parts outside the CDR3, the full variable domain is DVKVTQSSRYLVKRTGEKVFLECVQDMDHENMFWYRQDPGLGLRLIYFSYDVKMKEKGDIPEGYSVSREKKERFSLILESASTNQTSMYLCASSFLGQGLATNEKLFFGSGTQLSVL.

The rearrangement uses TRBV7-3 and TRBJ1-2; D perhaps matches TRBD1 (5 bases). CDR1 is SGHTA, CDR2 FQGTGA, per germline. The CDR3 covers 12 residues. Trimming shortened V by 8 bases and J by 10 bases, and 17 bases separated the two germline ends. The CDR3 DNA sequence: TGTGCCAGCTCTGACAGAGATAATCTCTACACCTTC. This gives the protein CASSDRDNLYTF.

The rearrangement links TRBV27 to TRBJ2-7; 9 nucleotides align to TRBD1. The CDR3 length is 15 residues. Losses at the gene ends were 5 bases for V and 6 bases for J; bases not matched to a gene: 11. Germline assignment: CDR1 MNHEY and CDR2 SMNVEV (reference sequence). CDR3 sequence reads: CASSPRDRVPFEQYF. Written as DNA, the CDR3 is TGTGCCAGCAGTCCCCGGGACAGGGTACCGTTCGAGCAGTACTTC.

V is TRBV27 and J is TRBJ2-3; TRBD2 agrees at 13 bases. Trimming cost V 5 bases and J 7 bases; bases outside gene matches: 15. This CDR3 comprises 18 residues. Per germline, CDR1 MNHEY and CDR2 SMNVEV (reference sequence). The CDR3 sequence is CASSRTSGSRWGRYTQYF. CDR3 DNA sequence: TGTGCCAGCAGTAGGACTAGCGGGAGTAGGTGGGGAAGGTATACGCAGTATTTT.

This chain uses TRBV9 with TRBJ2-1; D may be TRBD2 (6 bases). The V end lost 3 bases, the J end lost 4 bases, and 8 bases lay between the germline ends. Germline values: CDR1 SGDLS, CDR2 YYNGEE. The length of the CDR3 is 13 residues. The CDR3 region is CASSAGLYNEQFF. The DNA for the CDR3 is TGTGCCAGCAGCGCCGGACTATACAATGAGCAGTTCTTC.

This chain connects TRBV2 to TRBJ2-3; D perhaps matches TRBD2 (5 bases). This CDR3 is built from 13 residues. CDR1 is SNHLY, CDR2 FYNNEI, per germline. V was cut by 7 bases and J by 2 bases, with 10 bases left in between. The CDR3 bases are TGTGCCAGCAACGAGGGTAACACAGATACGCAGTATTTT. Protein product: CASNEGNTDTQYF.

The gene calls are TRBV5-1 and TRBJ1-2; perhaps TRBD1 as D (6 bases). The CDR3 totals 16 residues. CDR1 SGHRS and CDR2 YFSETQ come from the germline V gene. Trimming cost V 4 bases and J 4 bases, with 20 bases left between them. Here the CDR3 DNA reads TGCGCCAGCAGCAATAGCAGGGGCCTTGGAGGCTATGGCTACACCTTC. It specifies CASSNSRGLGGYGYTF.

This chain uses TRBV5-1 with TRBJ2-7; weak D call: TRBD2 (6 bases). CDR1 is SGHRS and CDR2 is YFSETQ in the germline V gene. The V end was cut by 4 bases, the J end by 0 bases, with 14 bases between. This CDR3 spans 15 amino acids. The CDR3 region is CASSPGTSSSYEQYF. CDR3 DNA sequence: TGCGCCAGCAGCCCCGGGACTTCGAGCTCCTACGAGCAGTACTTC.

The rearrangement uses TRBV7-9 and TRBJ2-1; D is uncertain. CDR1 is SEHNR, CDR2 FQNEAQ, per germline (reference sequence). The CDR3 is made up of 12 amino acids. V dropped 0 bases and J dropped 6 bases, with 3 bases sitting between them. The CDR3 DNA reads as TGTGCCAGCAGCTTAGCTCTCAATGAGCAGTTCTTC. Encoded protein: CASSLALNEQFF.

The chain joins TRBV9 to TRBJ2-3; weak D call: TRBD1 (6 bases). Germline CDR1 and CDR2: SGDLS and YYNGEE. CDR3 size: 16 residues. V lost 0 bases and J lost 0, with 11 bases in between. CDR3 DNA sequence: TGTGCCAGCAGCGTAGTAGCAGGACAGAGCACAGATACGCAGTATTTT. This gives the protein CASSVVAGQSTDTQYF.

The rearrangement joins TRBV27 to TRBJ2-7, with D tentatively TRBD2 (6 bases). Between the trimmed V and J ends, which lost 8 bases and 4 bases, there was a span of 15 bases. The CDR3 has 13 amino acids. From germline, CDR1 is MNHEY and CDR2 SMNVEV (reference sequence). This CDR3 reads CASAPASEYEQYF. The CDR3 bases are TGTGCCAGCGCTCCGGCTAGCGAATACGAGCAGTACTTC.

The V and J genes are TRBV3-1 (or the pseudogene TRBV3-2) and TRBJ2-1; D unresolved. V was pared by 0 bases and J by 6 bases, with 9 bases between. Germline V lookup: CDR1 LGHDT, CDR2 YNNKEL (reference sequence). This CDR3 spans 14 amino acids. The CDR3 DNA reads TGTGCCAGCAGCCAAGAAAGGCGGCTCAATGAGCAGTTCTTC. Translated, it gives CASSQERRLNEQFF.

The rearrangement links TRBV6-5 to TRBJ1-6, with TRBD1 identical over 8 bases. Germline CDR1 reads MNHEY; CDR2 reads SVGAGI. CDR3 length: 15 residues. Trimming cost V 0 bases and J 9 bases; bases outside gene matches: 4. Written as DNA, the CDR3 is TGTGCCAGCAGTTACTCCCAGGGGGCCTCTTCACCCCTCCACTTT. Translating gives CASSYSQGASSPLHF.

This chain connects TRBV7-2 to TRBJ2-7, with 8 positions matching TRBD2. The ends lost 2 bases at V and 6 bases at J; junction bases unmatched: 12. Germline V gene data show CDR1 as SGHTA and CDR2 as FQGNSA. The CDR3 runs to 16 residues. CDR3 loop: CASSLISGGPGIEQYF. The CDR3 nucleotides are TGTGCCAGCAGCTTAATTTCGGGAGGGCCCGGGATCGAGCAGTACTTC. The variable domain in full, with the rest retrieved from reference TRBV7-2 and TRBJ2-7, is GAGVSQSPSNKVTEKGKDVELRCDPISGHTALYWYRQSLGQGLEFLIYFQGNSAPDKSGLPSDRFSAERTGGSVSTLTIQRTQQEDSAVYLCASSLISGGPGIEQYFGPGTRLTVT.

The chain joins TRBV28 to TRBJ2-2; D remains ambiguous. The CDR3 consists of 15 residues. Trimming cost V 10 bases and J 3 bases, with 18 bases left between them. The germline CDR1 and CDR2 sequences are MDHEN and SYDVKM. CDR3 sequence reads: CATPGPGRDTGELFF. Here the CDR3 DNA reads TGTGCCACCCCAGGCCCAGGTCGTGACACCGGGGAGCTGTTTTTT.

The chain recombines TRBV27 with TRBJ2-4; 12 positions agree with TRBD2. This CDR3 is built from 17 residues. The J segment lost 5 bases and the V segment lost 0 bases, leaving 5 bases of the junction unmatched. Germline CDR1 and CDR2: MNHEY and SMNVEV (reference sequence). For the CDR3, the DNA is TGTGCCAGCAGTTTATCACTAGCGGGAGGATCTGAAAACATTCAGTACTTC. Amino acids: CASSLSLAGGSENIQYF.

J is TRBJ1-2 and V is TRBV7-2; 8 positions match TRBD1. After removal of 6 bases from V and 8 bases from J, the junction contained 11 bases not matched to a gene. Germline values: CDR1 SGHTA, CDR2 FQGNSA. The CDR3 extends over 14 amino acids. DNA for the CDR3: TGTGCCAGCAGAGGCGACAGGGGATGGGGAGGCTACACCTTC. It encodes CASRGDRGWGGYTF.